Shown below are 7 T cell receptor beta chains from a single sample sequenced in a study of patients and donors after allogeneic stem cell transplantation. TCRdb reanalysed the RT-PCR reads using MiXCR and keeps one entry per CDR3 protein. The sample has approximately 220,000 distinct CDR3 sequences, around two fifths seen once. Material for sequencing was blood, either unsorted or a sorted T cell fraction (not recorded which). The receptors derive from a human donor who was either an allogeneic HSCT recipient or a stem cell or donor lymphocyte infusion donor (not recorded which). It is not recorded whose cells these are; they may come from a transplant donor.

This clonotype was seen a handful of times. The chain joins TRBV10-3 to TRBJ2-2; D remains unclear. The germline V and J ends were trimmed by 4 bases and 4 bases, with 4 bases remaining between them. CDR3 length: 12 residues. The germline V gene encodes CDR1 ENHRY and CDR2 SYGVKD. CDR3 nucleotides: TGTGCCATCAGTGTGGGCACCGGGGAGCTGTTTTTT. Translated, it gives CAISVGTGELFF.

The genes are TRBV29-1 and TRBJ1-4, with 8 nucleotides matching TRBD1. The length of the CDR3 is 13 residues. Germline loops: CDR1 SQVTM, CDR2 ANQGSEA. With V trimmed by 4 bases and J by 8 bases, 6 bases remained unmatched. The CDR3 nucleotides read TGCAGCGTTGCCGGACAGGGCGGGGAAAAACTGTTTTTT. Protein product: CSVAGQGGEKLFF.

The chain links TRBV11-2 to TRBJ2-7, with 8 bases lining up with TRBD1. This CDR3 has 16 residues. The V and J ends lost 4 bases and 0 bases, in that order; junction bases with no gene match: 8. Germline V gene lookup returns CDR1 SGHAT and CDR2 FQNNGV. The CDR3 region is CASSSDREVISYEQYF. CDR3 DNA sequence: TGTGCCAGCAGCTCGGACAGGGAGGTAATCTCCTACGAGCAGTACTTC.

The chain joins TRBV20-1 to TRBJ1-2; the match to TRBD1 covers 7 bases. V lost 0 bases and J lost 5; bases outside the gene matches: 3. Germline CDR1 DFQATT, CDR2 SNEGSKA (reference sequence). This CDR3 is 13 amino acids long. CDR3 residues: CSARDHRGYGYTF. In nucleotides, the CDR3 is TGCAGTGCTAGAGATCACAGGGGATATGGCTACACCTTC.

This clonotype has only one observation. The rearrangement joins TRBV7-9 to TRBJ1-1; D is unresolved. CDR1 is SEHNR and CDR2 is FQNEAQ in the germline V gene (reference sequence). V was clipped by 5 bases and J by 8 bases, with 15 bases between them. The CDR3 has 13 residues. CDR3 sequence: CASSLRPGTEAFF. The DNA for the CDR3 is TGTGCCAGCAGCCTCAGGCCCGGAACCGAAGCTTTCTTT. Supplemented by reference TRBV7-9 and TRBJ1-1, the full variable domain reads DTGVSQNPRHKITKRGQNVTFRCDPISEHNRLYWYRQTLGQGPEFLTYFQNEAQLEKSRLLSDRFSAERPKGSFSTLEIQRTEQGDSAMYLCASSLRPGTEAFFGQGTRLTVV.

The rearrangement uses TRBV4-1 and TRBJ1-1; TRBD1 aligns across 8 bases. Losses at the gene ends were 2 bases for V and 2 bases for J; bases not matched to a gene: 4. The CDR3 loop spans 15 amino acids. Germline CDR1 reads MGHRA; CDR2 reads YSYEKL. The CDR3 loop reads CASSQFQGANTEAFF. As DNA, the CDR3 is TGCGCCAGCAGCCAATTCCAGGGGGCAAACACTGAAGCTTTCTTT.

The V and J genes are TRBV28 and TRBJ2-2; no reliable D call. The V and J ends lost 8 bases and 2 bases respectively, with 12 bases between them. The germline V gene encodes CDR1 MDHEN and CDR2 SYDVKM. The CDR3 runs 14 residues. CDR3 nucleotide sequence: TGTGCCAGCGGTATAAGTTACAACACCGGGGAGCTGTTTTTT. Protein: CASGISYNTGELFF.